The 13 T cell receptor beta chains presented below share a single source sample, sequenced in a study of breast tumors, draining lymph nodes, adjacent tissues. TCRdb reprocessed the multiplex PCR reads via MiXCR and lists one record per CDR3 protein. The sample has more than 50,000 distinct CDR3 sequences, roughly 39% seen once. Sequenced input: breast tumor tissue. The receptors stem from a female donor with breast cancer. Some clones in this sample may be carry-over from other donors' samples.

J is TRBJ2-1 and V is TRBV12-5, with TRBD1 as a possible D gene (6 bases). The CDR3 totals 16 residues. Looked up from germline, CDR1 is LGHNT and CDR2 is FRNRAP. The germline V and J ends were trimmed by 0 bases and 2 bases, with 11 bases remaining between them. The CDR3 loop reads CASGLVVTGPYNEQFF. The CDR3 bases are TGTGCTAGTGGTTTGGTAGTGACAGGCCCCTACAATGAGCAGTTCTTC.

This clonotype was detected a few times. The rearrangement joins TRBV12-3 or TRBV12-4 to TRBJ1-2; unclear D gene. This CDR3 is built from 13 residues. Trimming stripped 1 base from V and 8 bases from J, with 11 bases between. CDR3 protein: CASSLEGSGGYTF. CDR3 sequence (DNA): TGTGCCAGCAGTTTAGAAGGGTCGGGAGGCTACACCTTC.

This clonotype has at least ten counts. This chain uses TRBV19 with TRBJ1-1; the D is unclear. The CDR3 totals 11 residues. Germline V gene lookup returns CDR1 LNHDA and CDR2 SQIVND (reference sequence). The V gene lost 0 bases and the J gene lost 6 bases, with 2 bases spanning the gap. The CDR3 nucleotides are TGTGCCAGTAGTATAGATTCTGAAGCTTTCTTT. This gives the protein CASSIDSEAFF. The full variable domain, rest sourced from reference TRBV19 and TRBJ1-1, is DGGITQSPKYLFRKEGQNVTLSCEQNLNHDAMYWYRQDPGQGLRLIYYSQIVNDFQKGDIAEGYSVSREKKESFPLTVTSAQKNPTAFYLCASSIDSEAFFGQGTRLTVV.

In its sample, this clonotype was seen many times. The chain couples TRBV28 to TRBJ2-5, with 11 bases that match TRBD2. V shed 6 bases and J 2 bases; nucleotides not matched to a gene: 8. The V gene's germline CDR1 is MDHEN and CDR2 SYDVKM. CDR3 length: 16 residues. Here the CDR3 DNA reads TGTGCCAGCAGGATAACCGGGACTAGCGGACAAGAGACCCAGTACTTC. Translated: CASRITGTSGQETQYF. Looking up the rest from reference TRBV28 and TRBJ2-5 gives the full variable domain: DVKVTQSSRYLVKRTGEKVFLECVQDMDHENMFWYRQDPGLGLRLIYFSYDVKMKEKGDIPEGYSVSREKKERFSLILESASTNQTSMYLCASRITGTSGQETQYFGPGTRLLVL.

This clonotype has ten or more counts. A much larger clone differs from this one at a single base, so this may be a read error. The chain couples TRBV5-1 to TRBJ2-1; the D gene is possibly TRBD2 (6 bases). CDR3 size: 13 residues. From germline, CDR1 is SGHRS and CDR2 YFSETQ. The CDR3 region is CASSNPGDNDQFF. The CDR3 DNA is TGCGCCAGCAGTAACCCGGGAGACAATGACCAGTTCTTC.

This clonotype is medium-sized by share. V gene TRBV2 combines with J gene TRBJ1-2, with TRBD1 as a possible D gene (5 bases). Trimming took off 6 bases at V and 6 bases at J, with 14 bases between the two ends. CDR1 is SNHLY, CDR2 FYNNEI, per germline. The CDR3 covers 13 residues. The CDR3 sequence: CASSEWGNDGYTF. As DNA, the CDR3 is TGTGCCAGCAGCGAATGGGGCAATGATGGCTACACCTTC.

This clonotype has at least ten counts. This may be a read error: a much more frequent sequence differs by one nucleotide. The chain is built from TRBV6-5 and TRBJ1-2; TRBD1 matches 10 bases. Per the germline V gene, CDR1 is MNHEY and CDR2 is SVGAGI. CDR3 length: 13 amino acids. The J segment lost 6 bases and the V segment lost 5 bases, leaving 3 bases of the junction unmatched. The CDR3 region is CASSHGTGDGYTF. The CDR3, as DNA: TGTGCCAGCAGTCACGGGACAGGGGATGGCTACACCTTC.

This clonotype was recorded at least ten times. The V call is TRBV20-1, the J call TRBJ2-5; no firm D call. The CDR3 extends over 15 amino acids. V lost 6 bases and J 1 base, leaving 18 bases between the germline ends. Per the germline V gene, CDR1 is DFQATT and CDR2 is SNEGSKA (reference sequence). This CDR3 is CSAPAVRPSQETQYF. DNA for the CDR3: TGCAGTGCCCCGGCGGTCCGGCCCTCCCAAGAGACCCAGTACTTC.

V gene TRBV9 combines with J gene TRBJ1-4; 7 bases match TRBD1. Unmatched junction bases numbered 7, after V lost 3 bases and J lost 8 bases. The germline gives CDR1 SGDLS, CDR2 YYNGEE. The CDR3 contains 14 residues. The CDR3 DNA follows: TGTGCCAGCAGCGGTGGGACAGCGTCGGAAAAACTGTTTTTT. The encoded protein is CASSGGTASEKLFF.

This clonotype was counted many times. The CDR3 nucleotides read TGTGCCAGCAGTCCCAACAGTTACGAGCAGTACTTC. It encodes CASSPNSYEQYF. The rearrangement joins TRBV28 to TRBJ2-7; D unclear. The CDR3 has 12 amino acids. V was pared by 5 bases and J by 4 bases, with 9 bases between. Germline-derived CDR1 and CDR2 are MDHEN and SYDVKM.

This clonotype was observed at least ten times. The CDR3 here is CAWSLDTGMRQPQHF. Here the CDR3 DNA reads TGTGCCTGGAGTTTGGACACCGGGATGCGTCAGCCCCAGCATTTT. This chain joins TRBV30 and TRBJ1-5, with D perhaps TRBD1 (5 bases). The germline V gene encodes CDR1 GTSNPN and CDR2 SVGIG (reference sequence). The CDR3 length is 15 residues. V shed 2 bases and J shed 6 bases, with 17 bases lying between them.

A note on this clonotype: The CDR3 carries no conserved terminal phenylalanine or tryptophan, so it likely arises from a read error. CDR3 nucleotide sequence: TGTGCCAGTAGTACAGGACAGTTGGCAGGCTACACCTCC. It translates to CASSTGQLAGYTS. The rearrangement links TRBV19 to TRBJ1-2, with a possible D match to TRBD1 (6 bases). This CDR3 spans 13 amino acids. Germline loops: CDR1 LNHDA, CDR2 SQIVND (reference sequence). Trimming removed 4 bases from V and 8 bases from J, with 14 bases in between.

This clonotype appeared a few times. The rearrangement joins TRBV24-1 to TRBJ2-7, with TRBD2 identical over 11 bases. V lost 6 bases, J lost 0 bases, and 0 bases stayed unmatched. The germline gives CDR1 KGHDR, CDR2 SFDVKD. The CDR3 contains 14 residues. The CDR3 DNA sequence: TGTGCCACCAGTACTAGCGGGAGCTCCTACGAGCAGTACTTC. Residues: CATSTSGSSYEQYF.